A selection of T cell receptor beta chains follows, all from one sample in a study of T cell clonotyping in hematopoietic cell transplantation. Using immunoSEQ multiplex PCR, the repertoire was profiled, and TCRdb retains in-frame clones only, with some absent. The sample shows some 15,000 clones, 70% to 85% of them seen only once. The sequences come from PBMCs, collected 100 days after allogeneic stem cell transplant. The origin of the receptors is a female patient between 40 and 50 years old who had an allogeneic stem cell transplant from a related donor, so T cells may come from the graft donor. Some clones in this sample may be carry-over from other donors' samples. Both conserved end residues are part of each CDR3. A D gene is named only where the DNA matches it firmly. Clone size is not always given. Where it is, it says once, few, many or a class for expanded clones.

j_gene: TRBJ1-1; abundance: -; v_gene: TRBV5-1; d_gene: -; CDR3aa: CASSLAGKNTEAFF; CDR3nt: TGCGCCAGCAGCTTGGCCGGGAAAAACACTGAAGCTTTCTTT
j_gene: TRBJ1-2; abundance: -; v_gene: TRBV7-9; d_gene: -; CDR3aa: CASSLGQPFYGYTF; CDR3nt: TGTGCCAGCAGCTTAGGACAGCCCTTCTATGGCTACACCTTC
j_gene: TRBJ2-5; abundance: few; v_gene: TRBV4-1; d_gene: -; CDR3aa: CASSQDHGAQYF; CDR3nt: TGCGCCAGCAGCCAAGATCATGGGGCCCAGTACTTC
j_gene: TRBJ2-7; abundance: -; v_gene: TRBV11-1; d_gene: TRBD2; CDR3aa: CASSLEASGSYEQYF; CDR3nt: TGTGCCAGCAGCTTAGAGGCTAGCGGGAGCTACGAGCAGTACTTC
j_gene: TRBJ2-7; abundance: -; v_gene: TRBV27; d_gene: -; CDR3aa: CASRPGLNSYEQYF; CDR3nt: TGTGCCAGCAGGCCGGGACTCAACTCCTACGAGCAGTACTTC
j_gene: TRBJ1-5; abundance: -; v_gene: TRBV27; d_gene: -; CDR3aa: CASSPTTGIQPQHF; CDR3nt: TGTGCCAGCAGTCCTACCACAGGAATTCAGCCCCAGCATTTT
j_gene: TRBJ1-1; abundance: -; v_gene: TRBV29-1; d_gene: -; CDR3aa: CSSKGVLNTEAFF; CDR3nt: TGCAGCTCCAAGGGGGTCCTGAACACTGAAGCTTTCTTT
j_gene: TRBJ1-1; abundance: -; v_gene: TRBV5-5; d_gene: -; CDR3aa: CASSLAGVVGAFF; CDR3nt: TGTGCCAGCAGCTTGGCCGGGGTGGTGGGTGCTTTCTTT
j_gene: TRBJ2-7; abundance: -; v_gene: TRBV14; d_gene: TRBD2; CDR3aa: CASSQASAGGSFYEQYF; CDR3nt: TGTGCCAGCAGCCAAGCCTCAGCGGGAGGGTCTTTCTACGAGCAGTACTTC
j_gene: TRBJ2-1; abundance: -; v_gene: TRBV28; d_gene: -; CDR3aa: CASRLGYSPYNEQFF; CDR3nt: TGTGCCAGCAGGCTCGGGTATTCCCCCTACAATGAGCAGTTCTTC
j_gene: TRBJ2-5; abundance: -; v_gene: TRBV10-3; d_gene: -; CDR3aa: CAISEPGGHEETQYF; CDR3nt: TGTGCCATCAGTGAGCCCGGGGGACACGAAGAGACCCAGTACTTC
j_gene: TRBJ2-7; abundance: -; v_gene: TRBV28; d_gene: -; CDR3aa: CASYDRSSSYEQYF; CDR3nt: TGTGCCAGCTACGACAGGTCCTCCTCCTACGAGCAGTACTTC
j_gene: TRBJ2-6; abundance: few; v_gene: TRBV27; d_gene: -; CDR3aa: CASTLLSSGANVLTF; CDR3nt: TGTGCCAGCACCCTTCTGAGCTCTGGGGCCAACGTCCTGACTTTC
j_gene: TRBJ2-1; abundance: once; v_gene: TRBV7-2; d_gene: TRBD2; CDR3aa: CASSRLAGGYNEQFF; CDR3nt: TGTGCCAGCAGCCGACTAGCGGGAGGGTACAATGAGCAGTTCTTC
j_gene: TRBJ1-4; abundance: -; v_gene: TRBV30; d_gene: -; CDR3aa: CAWTRLNEKLFF; CDR3nt: TGTGCCTGGACAAGACTAAATGAAAAACTGTTTTTT
j_gene: TRBJ2-7; abundance: -; v_gene: TRBV7-2; d_gene: -; CDR3aa: CASSSTGHEQYF; CDR3nt: TGTGCCAGCAGCTCTACGGGGCACGAGCAGTACTTC
j_gene: TRBJ2-2; abundance: -; v_gene: TRBV7-9; d_gene: -; CDR3aa: CASSHTGRLGELFF; CDR3nt: TGTGCCAGCAGCCATACAGGGCGGTTGGGGGAGCTGTTTTTT
j_gene: TRBJ1-1; abundance: once; v_gene: TRBV7-3; d_gene: TRBD1; CDR3aa: CASSAQGARTEAFF; CDR3nt: TGTGCCAGCAGCGCGCAGGGGGCCCGGACTGAAGCTTTCTTT
j_gene: TRBJ1-1; abundance: -; v_gene: TRBV5-1; d_gene: -; CDR3aa: CASSLAGNTEAFF; CDR3nt: TGCGCCAGCAGCTTGGCGGGTAACACTGAAGCTTTCTTT
j_gene: TRBJ2-7; abundance: -; v_gene: TRBV7-2; d_gene: -; CDR3aa: CASSLGVSYEQYF; CDR3nt: TGTGCCAGCAGCTTAGGCGTTTCCTACGAGCAGTACTTC
j_gene: TRBJ2-3; abundance: -; v_gene: TRBV5-8; d_gene: -; CDR3aa: CASSLLSNTGTDTQYF; CDR3nt: TGTGCCAGCAGCTTGTTGTCCAATACTGGCACAGATACGCAGTATTTT
j_gene: TRBJ2-7; abundance: -; v_gene: TRBV2; d_gene: TRBD2; CDR3aa: CASSEVAGGYEQYF; CDR3nt: TGTGCCAGCAGTGAGGTAGCGGGAGGGTACGAGCAGTACTTC
j_gene: TRBJ2-7; abundance: -; v_gene: TRBV21-1; d_gene: -; CDR3aa: CASSKGTSGRAYEQYF; CDR3nt: TGTGCCAGCAGCAAAGGGACTAGCGGGAGGGCCTACGAGCAGTACTTC
j_gene: TRBJ2-7; abundance: -; v_gene: TRBV9; d_gene: -; CDR3aa: CASSEGNTYEQYF; CDR3nt: TGTGCCAGCAGCGAAGGCAACACCTACGAGCAGTACTTC
j_gene: TRBJ1-4; abundance: -; v_gene: TRBV5-4; d_gene: TRBD1; CDR3aa: CASSMRQGIGEKLFF; CDR3nt: TGTGCCAGCAGCATGAGACAGGGGATTGGTGAAAAACTGTTTTTT
j_gene: TRBJ2-2; abundance: -; v_gene: TRBV28; d_gene: -; CDR3aa: CASRSPLQGIGDTGELFF; CDR3nt: TGTGCCAGCAGATCCCCCCTACAAGGGATCGGAGACACCGGGGAGCTGTTTTTT
j_gene: TRBJ1-2; abundance: -; v_gene: TRBV28; d_gene: -; CDR3aa: CASSSLGAAGGYTF; CDR3nt: TGTGCCAGCAGTTCTTTAGGGGCAGCTGGCGGCTACACCTTC
j_gene: TRBJ2-2; abundance: -; v_gene: TRBV5-5; d_gene: -; CDR3aa: CASSLGSGNTGELFF; CDR3nt: TGTGCCAGCAGCTTGGGTAGCGGGAACACCGGGGAGCTGTTTTTT
j_gene: TRBJ1-2; abundance: -; v_gene: TRBV7-2; d_gene: TRBD1; CDR3aa: CASSLTSGQGGGYTF; CDR3nt: TGTGCCAGCAGCTTAACTTCCGGACAGGGGGGAGGCTACACCTTC
j_gene: TRBJ2-7; abundance: -; v_gene: TRBV5-4; d_gene: TRBD2; CDR3aa: CASSPLGLAGSTYEQYF; CDR3nt: TGTGCCAGCAGCCCACTCGGGCTAGCGGGTTCGACCTACGAGCAGTACTTC
j_gene: TRBJ2-7; abundance: once; v_gene: TRBV6-5; d_gene: -; CDR3aa: CASSRVDIPYEQYF; CDR3nt: TGTGCCAGCAGCCGAGTTGACATTCCCTACGAGCAGTACTTC
j_gene: TRBJ2-7; abundance: -; v_gene: TRBV4-1; d_gene: -; CDR3aa: CASSQVASSYEQYF; CDR3nt: TGCGCCAGCAGCCAAGTGGCGAGCTCCTACGAGCAGTACTTC
j_gene: TRBJ1-1; abundance: -; v_gene: TRBV4-3; d_gene: -; CDR3aa: CASSQDRTLNTEAFF; CDR3nt: TGCGCCAGCAGCCAAGATAGGACGTTGAACACTGAAGCTTTCTTT
j_gene: TRBJ2-1; abundance: -; v_gene: TRBV6-4; d_gene: TRBD1; CDR3aa: CASMGQGTNEQFF; CDR3nt: TGTGCCAGCATGGGACAGGGGACCAATGAGCAGTTCTTC
j_gene: TRBJ2-1; abundance: -; v_gene: TRBV30; d_gene: -; CDR3aa: CAWMLAGLGYNEQFF; CDR3nt: TGTGCCTGGATGCTGGCGGGTTTAGGGTACAATGAGCAGTTCTTC
j_gene: TRBJ2-1; abundance: few; v_gene: TRBV5-6; d_gene: TRBD2; CDR3aa: CASSFASGSHNEQFF; CDR3nt: TGTGCCAGCAGCTTTGCCAGCGGGAGCCACAATGAGCAGTTCTTC
j_gene: TRBJ1-1; abundance: -; v_gene: TRBV4-1; d_gene: -; CDR3aa: CASKVNTEAFF; CDR3nt: TGCGCCAGCAAGGTGAACACTGAAGCTTTCTTT
j_gene: TRBJ1-2; abundance: -; v_gene: TRBV5-4; d_gene: TRBD1; CDR3aa: CASSRQGLSDGYTF; CDR3nt: TGTGCCAGCAGCCGACAGGGGTTGAGCGATGGCTACACCTTC
j_gene: TRBJ2-5; abundance: -; v_gene: TRBV6-6; d_gene: -; CDR3aa: CASSYSLVASGETQYF; CDR3nt: TGTGCCAGCAGTTACAGCCTAGTTGCAAGTGGGGAGACCCAGTACTTC
j_gene: TRBJ1-5; abundance: -; v_gene: TRBV5-5; d_gene: -; CDR3aa: CASSLSSNQPQHF; CDR3nt: TGTGCCAGCAGCTTGAGTAGCAATCAGCCCCAGCATTTT
j_gene: TRBJ2-2; abundance: -; v_gene: TRBV19; d_gene: TRBD1; CDR3aa: CASSVNRGDTGELFF; CDR3nt: TGTGCCAGTAGTGTCAACAGGGGGGACACCGGGGAGCTGTTTTTT
j_gene: TRBJ2-2; abundance: once; v_gene: TRBV30; d_gene: TRBD2; CDR3aa: CAWSVMGSGTGELFF; CDR3nt: TGTGCCTGGAGTGTAATGGGTAGCGGGACCGGGGAGCTGTTTTTT
j_gene: TRBJ2-7; abundance: -; v_gene: TRBV2; d_gene: -; CDR3aa: CASSRWVEVSSYEQYF; CDR3nt: TGTGCCAGCAGTCGTTGGGTTGAGGTTAGCTCCTACGAGCAGTACTTC
j_gene: TRBJ1-2; abundance: -; v_gene: TRBV30; d_gene: -; CDR3aa: CAWSLDSGDGYTF; CDR3nt: TGTGCCTGGAGCCTAGACTCAGGCGATGGCTACACCTTC
j_gene: TRBJ1-2; abundance: -; v_gene: TRBV4-1; d_gene: TRBD1; CDR3aa: CASSQEATGGSGYTF; CDR3nt: TGCGCCAGCAGCCAAGAAGCGACAGGGGGCTCTGGCTACACCTTC
j_gene: TRBJ1-1; abundance: -; v_gene: TRBV29-1; d_gene: TRBD1; CDR3aa: CSVDDRDGYTEAFF; CDR3nt: TGCAGCGTTGACGACAGGGATGGGTACACTGAAGCTTTCTTT
j_gene: TRBJ1-5; abundance: once; v_gene: TRBV5-4; d_gene: -; CDR3aa: CASSRDGNQPQHF; CDR3nt: TGTGCCAGCAGCCGCGACGGAAATCAGCCCCAGCATTTT
j_gene: TRBJ1-1; abundance: -; v_gene: TRBV14; d_gene: -; CDR3aa: CASSQAGALQTEAFF; CDR3nt: TGTGCCAGCAGCCAAGCCGGGGCCCTTCAAACTGAAGCTTTCTTT
j_gene: TRBJ1-5; abundance: -; v_gene: TRBV5-8; d_gene: -; CDR3aa: CASSSWGSGQPQHF; CDR3nt: TGTGCCAGCAGCTCGTGGGGCAGCGGTCAGCCCCAGCATTTT
j_gene: TRBJ1-2; abundance: large; v_gene: TRBV11-3; d_gene: -; CDR3aa: CASSPPSYYGYTF; CDR3nt: TGTGCCAGCAGCCCACCGAGTTACTATGGCTACACCTTC